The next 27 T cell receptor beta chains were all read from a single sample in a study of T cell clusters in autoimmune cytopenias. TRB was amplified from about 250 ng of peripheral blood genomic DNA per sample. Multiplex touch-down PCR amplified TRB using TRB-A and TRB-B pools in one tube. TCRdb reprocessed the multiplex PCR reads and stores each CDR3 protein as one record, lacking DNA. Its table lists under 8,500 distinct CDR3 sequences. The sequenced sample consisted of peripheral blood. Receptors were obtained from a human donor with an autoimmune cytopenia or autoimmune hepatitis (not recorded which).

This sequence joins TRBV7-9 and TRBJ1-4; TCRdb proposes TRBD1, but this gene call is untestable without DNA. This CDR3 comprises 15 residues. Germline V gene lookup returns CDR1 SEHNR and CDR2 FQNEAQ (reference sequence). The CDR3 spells CASSRLGPPNEKLFF.

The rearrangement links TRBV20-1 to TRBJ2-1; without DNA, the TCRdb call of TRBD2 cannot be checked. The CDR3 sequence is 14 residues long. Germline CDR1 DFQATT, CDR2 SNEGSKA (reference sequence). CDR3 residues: CSAPRLARFNEQFF.

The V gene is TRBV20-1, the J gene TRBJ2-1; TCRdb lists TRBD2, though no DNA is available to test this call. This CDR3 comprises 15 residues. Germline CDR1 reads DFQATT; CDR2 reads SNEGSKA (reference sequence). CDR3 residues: CSAPELAGGPNEQFF.

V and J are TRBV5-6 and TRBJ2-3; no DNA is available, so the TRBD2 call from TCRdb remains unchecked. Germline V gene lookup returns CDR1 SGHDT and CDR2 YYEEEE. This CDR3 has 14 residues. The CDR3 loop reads CASSFSQRADTQYF.

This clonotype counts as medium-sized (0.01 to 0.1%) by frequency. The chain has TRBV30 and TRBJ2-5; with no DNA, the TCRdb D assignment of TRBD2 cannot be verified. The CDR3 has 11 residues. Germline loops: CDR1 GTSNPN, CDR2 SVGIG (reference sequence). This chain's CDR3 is CAWRREETQYF.

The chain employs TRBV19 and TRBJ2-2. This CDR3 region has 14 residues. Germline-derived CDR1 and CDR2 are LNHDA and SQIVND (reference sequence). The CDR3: CASSIVFSTGELFF.

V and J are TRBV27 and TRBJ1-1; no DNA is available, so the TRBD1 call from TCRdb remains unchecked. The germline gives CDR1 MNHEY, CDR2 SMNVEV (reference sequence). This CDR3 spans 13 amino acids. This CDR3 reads CASSPRQGGEAFF.

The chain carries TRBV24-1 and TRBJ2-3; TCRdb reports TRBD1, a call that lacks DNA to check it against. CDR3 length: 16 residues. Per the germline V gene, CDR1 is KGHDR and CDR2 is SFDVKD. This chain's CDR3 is CATSDRNRGATDTQYF.

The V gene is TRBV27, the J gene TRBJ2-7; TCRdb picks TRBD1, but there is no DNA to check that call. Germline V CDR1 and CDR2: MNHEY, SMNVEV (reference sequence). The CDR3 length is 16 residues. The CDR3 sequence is CASSLWTSQGAYEQYF.

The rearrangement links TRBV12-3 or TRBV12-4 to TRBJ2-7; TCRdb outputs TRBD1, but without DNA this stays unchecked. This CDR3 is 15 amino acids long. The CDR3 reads CASSEVVIGTGEQYF.

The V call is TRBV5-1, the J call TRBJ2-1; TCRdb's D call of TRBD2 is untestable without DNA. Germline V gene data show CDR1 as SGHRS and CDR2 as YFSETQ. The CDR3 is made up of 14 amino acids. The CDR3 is CASSGGGTYNEQFF.

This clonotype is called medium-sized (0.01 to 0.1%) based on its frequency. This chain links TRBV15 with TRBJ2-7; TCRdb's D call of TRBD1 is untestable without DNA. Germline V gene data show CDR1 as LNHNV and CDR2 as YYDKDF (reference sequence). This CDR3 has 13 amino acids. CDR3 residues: CATSRDRVGGQYF. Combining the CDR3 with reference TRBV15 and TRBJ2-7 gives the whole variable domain DAMVIQNPRYQVTQFGKPVTLSCSQTLNHNVMYWYQQKSSQAPKLLFHYYDKDFNNEADTPDNFQSRRPNTSFCFLDIRSPGLGDTAMYLCATSRDRVGGQYFGPGTRLTVT.

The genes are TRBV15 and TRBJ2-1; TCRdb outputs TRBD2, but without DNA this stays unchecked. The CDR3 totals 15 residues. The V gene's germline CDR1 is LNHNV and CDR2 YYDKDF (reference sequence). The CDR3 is CATSRGTSDYNEQFF.

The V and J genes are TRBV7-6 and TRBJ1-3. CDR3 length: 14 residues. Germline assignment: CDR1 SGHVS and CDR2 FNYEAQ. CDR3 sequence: CASSLLGSGNTIYF.

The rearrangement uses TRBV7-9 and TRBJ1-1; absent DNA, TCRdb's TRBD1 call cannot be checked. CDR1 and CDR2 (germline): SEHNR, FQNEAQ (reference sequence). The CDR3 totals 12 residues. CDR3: CASSLRDTKAFF.

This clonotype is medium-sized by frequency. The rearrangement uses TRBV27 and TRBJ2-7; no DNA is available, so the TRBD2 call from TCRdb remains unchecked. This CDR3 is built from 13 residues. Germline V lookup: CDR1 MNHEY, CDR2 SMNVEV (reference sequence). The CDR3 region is CASRSTTLDEQYF.

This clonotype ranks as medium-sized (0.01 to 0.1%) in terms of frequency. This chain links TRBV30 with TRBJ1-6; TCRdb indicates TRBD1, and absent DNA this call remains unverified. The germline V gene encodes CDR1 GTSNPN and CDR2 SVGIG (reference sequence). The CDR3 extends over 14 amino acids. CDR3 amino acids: CAWSHQGALSPLHF.

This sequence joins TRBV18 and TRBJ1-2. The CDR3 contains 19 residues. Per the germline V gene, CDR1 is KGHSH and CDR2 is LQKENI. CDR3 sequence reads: CASSPNLVLSSTLTKGYTF.

Here the CDR3 reads CSATITGNQETQYF. This chain uses TRBV20-1 with TRBJ2-1; TCRdb's D call, TRBD1, is unchecked because there is no DNA. The length of the CDR3 is 14 residues. Germline V gene data show CDR1 as DFQATT and CDR2 as SNEGSKA (reference sequence).

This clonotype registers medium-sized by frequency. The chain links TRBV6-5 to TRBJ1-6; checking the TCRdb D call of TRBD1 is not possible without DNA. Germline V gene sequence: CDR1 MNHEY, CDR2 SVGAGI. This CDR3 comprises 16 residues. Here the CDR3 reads CASSYDHTGYNSPLHF.

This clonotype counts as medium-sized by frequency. The CDR3 reads CASSDQGAEHGELFF. V and J are TRBV6-4 and TRBJ2-2; the D call of TRBD1 rests on TCRdb alone, since no DNA is present to check it. Germline V gene data show CDR1 as MRHNA and CDR2 as SNTAGT. The CDR3 covers 15 residues.

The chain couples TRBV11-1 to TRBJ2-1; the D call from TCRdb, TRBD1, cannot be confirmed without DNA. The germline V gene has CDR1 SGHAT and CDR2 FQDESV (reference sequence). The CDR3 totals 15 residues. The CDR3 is CASSSGQRQYNEQFF.

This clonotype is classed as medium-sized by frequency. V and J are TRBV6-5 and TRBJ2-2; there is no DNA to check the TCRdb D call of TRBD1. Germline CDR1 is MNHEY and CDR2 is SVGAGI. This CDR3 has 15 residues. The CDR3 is CASSNGGGNTGELFF.

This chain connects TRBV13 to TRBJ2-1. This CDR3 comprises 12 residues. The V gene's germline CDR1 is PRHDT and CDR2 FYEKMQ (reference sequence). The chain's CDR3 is CASSPRYNEQFF.

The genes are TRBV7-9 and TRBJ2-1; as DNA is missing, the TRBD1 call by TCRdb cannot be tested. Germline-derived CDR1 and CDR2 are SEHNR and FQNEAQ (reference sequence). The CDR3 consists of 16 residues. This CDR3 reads CASSARGLSSYNEQFF.

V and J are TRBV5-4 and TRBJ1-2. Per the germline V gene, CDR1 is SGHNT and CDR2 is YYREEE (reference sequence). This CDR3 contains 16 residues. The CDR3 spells CASSLGSPREGYGYTF.

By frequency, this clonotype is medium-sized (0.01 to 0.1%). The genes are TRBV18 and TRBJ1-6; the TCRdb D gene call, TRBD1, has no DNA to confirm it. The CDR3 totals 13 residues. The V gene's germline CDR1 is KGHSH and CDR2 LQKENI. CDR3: CASSPGQSSPLHF.